The 10 T cell receptor beta chains reported below all come from one sample, sequenced in a study of CD8+CD57+ T cells in acquired aplastic anemia. Genomic DNA served as template for TCR beta VDJ and CDR3 profiling. TCRdb re-called the reads through MiXCR, storing one row per CDR3 protein. The table lists more than 150,000 distinct CDR3 sequences, under 70% of them singletons. Sequencing was carried out using sorted CD4+, CD8+, or CD8+CD57+ T cells (not recorded which) from PBMCs. The source is a human donor with severe aplastic anemia or a healthy control (not recorded which).

At least ten counts were recorded for this clonotype. The rearrangement links TRBV5-1 to TRBJ1-5, with a possible D match to TRBD1 (6 bases). Trimming cost V 0 bases and J 0 bases, with 10 bases left between them. The CDR3 is 16 amino acids. Germline loops: CDR1 SGHRS, CDR2 YFSETQ. Written as DNA, the CDR3 is TGCGCCAGCAGCTTGGATCCAGGGGATAGCAATCAGCCCCAGCATTTT. It translates to CASSLDPGDSNQPQHF.

The chain links TRBV29-1 to TRBJ2-7; 7 nucleotides match TRBD1. The CDR3 consists of 14 residues. Trimming cost V 4 bases and J 0 bases; bases outside gene matches: 6. CDR1 and CDR2 from the germline V gene are SQVTM and ANQGSEA. CDR3 in amino acids: CSVGQGGSSYEQYF. For the CDR3, the DNA is TGCAGCGTTGGACAGGGTGGCAGCTCCTACGAGCAGTACTTC.

This clonotype was observed a handful of times. The chain employs TRBV7-2 and TRBJ1-2; 12 bases are a match to TRBD1. CDR1 is SGHTA and CDR2 is FQGNSA in the germline V gene. The J segment lost 3 bases and the V segment lost 5 bases, leaving 4 bases of the junction unmatched. This CDR3 has 15 residues. CDR3 sequence reads: CASSRDRGLDYGYTF. Here the CDR3 DNA reads TGTGCCAGCAGCCGGGACAGGGGGCTCGACTATGGCTACACCTTC.

The rearrangement joins TRBV15 to TRBJ2-5; maybe TRBD1 (5 bases). The CDR3 totals 15 residues. The germline V gene encodes CDR1 LNHNV and CDR2 YYDKDF (reference sequence). Trimming removed 0 bases from V and 2 bases from J, with 10 bases in between. CDR3 bases: TGTGCCACCAGCAGAGATTTGACAGAACAAGAGACCCAGTACTTC. Translated: CATSRDLTEQETQYF.

The chain joins TRBV7-6 to TRBJ2-1, with unresolved D. Deletions cut 5 bases from V and 7 bases from J, with 15 bases between. The CDR3 sequence is 14 residues long. The germline V gene encodes CDR1 SGHVS and CDR2 FNYEAQ. CDR3 sequence: CASSPHDRLNEQFF. CDR3 sequence (DNA): TGTGCCAGCAGCCCCCACGACCGGCTTAATGAGCAGTTCTTC.

The chain combines TRBV7-3 with TRBJ2-1, with 9 bases lining up with TRBD2. Trimming took 4 bases from V and 3 from J; bases not matched to a gene: 7. This CDR3 has 16 amino acids. The germline gives CDR1 SGHTA, CDR2 FQGTGA. DNA of the CDR3: TGTGCCAGCAGCTCAATAGCGGGAGTGGGCTACAATGAGCAGTTCTTC. Protein product: CASSSIAGVGYNEQFF.

The chain uses TRBV19 and TRBJ1-4; D possibly corresponds to TRBD1 (6 bases). Trimming took 2 bases from V and 3 from J, leaving 10 bases between them. This CDR3 region has 15 residues. From germline, CDR1 is LNHDA and CDR2 SQIVND (reference sequence). The CDR3 DNA is TGTGCCAGTAGTATATTGCAGGGGTCTAATGAAAAACTGTTTTTT. Amino acids: CASSILQGSNEKLFF.

The chain recombines TRBV6-1 with TRBJ2-7; D possibly corresponds to TRBD1 (5 bases). The CDR3 is 13 residues long. Trimming removed 5 bases at V and 5 bases at J, with 13 bases between. The germline gives CDR1 MNHNS, CDR2 SASEGT. CDR3 sequence reads: CASSLETVNEQYF. The CDR3 nucleotides are TGTGCCAGCAGTTTAGAGACAGTCAACGAGCAGTACTTC.

The chain joins TRBV2 to TRBJ2-2; 8 bases align to TRBD2. The CDR3 sequence is 15 residues long. The V gene's germline CDR1 is SNHLY and CDR2 FYNNEI. V was clipped by 6 bases and J by 4 bases; unmatched bases: 7. In DNA, the CDR3 is TGTGCCAGCAGGAAGACTAGCGAAGGCACCGGGGAGCTGTTTTTT. Translating it yields CASRKTSEGTGELFF.

This clonotype was counted many times. The chain combines TRBV2 with TRBJ1-1; D uncertain. This CDR3 has 11 residues. Germline V gene data show CDR1 as SNHLY and CDR2 as FYNNEI. The V end was cut by 5 bases, the J end by 2 bases, with 3 bases between. The CDR3 region has the DNA TGTGCCAGCAGTTCTAACACTGAAGCTTTCTTT. This codes for CASSSNTEAFF. Variable domain in full (rest from reference TRBV2 and TRBJ1-1): EPEVTQTPSHQVTQMGQEVILRCVPISNHLYFYWYRQILGQKVEFLVSFYNNEISEKSEIFDDQFSVERPDGSNFTLKIRSTKLEDSAMYFCASSSNTEAFFGQGTRLTVV.